The sequence of this T cell receptor beta chain was determined in a study of blood T cell repertoires in COVID-19. Study as a whole: Spain, Italy and the United States supplied samples that represented acute and convalescent COVID-19. T cells, B-cell-depleted T cells, or PBMCs supplied cDNA or gDNA.

This clone came up once. Authors' analysis steps: Amplification with reference gene primers provided the estimates of nucleated cell counts. Using immunoSEQ multiplex PCR, the repertoire was profiled, and TCRdb retains in-frame clones only, with some absent. Clone size and V and J calls were adopted from that table, with D and trimming inferred from the DNA. The data contain approximately 68,000 clones, 80% to 90% of them singletons. The sequenced sample consisted of peripheral blood. The TCR originated in a man aged 45 to 65 with active COVID-19.

CDR3 in DNA: TGTGCCAGCAGCTTAACGGCGACACGGAAACAAGAGACCCAGTACTTC. It specifies CASSLTATRKQETQYF. The chain uses TRBV7-2 and TRBJ2-5; D gene unclear. CDR1 is SGHTA and CDR2 is FQGNSA in the germline V gene. The germline V and J ends were trimmed by 2 bases and 2 bases, with 15 bases remaining between them. CDR3 length equals 16 residues.